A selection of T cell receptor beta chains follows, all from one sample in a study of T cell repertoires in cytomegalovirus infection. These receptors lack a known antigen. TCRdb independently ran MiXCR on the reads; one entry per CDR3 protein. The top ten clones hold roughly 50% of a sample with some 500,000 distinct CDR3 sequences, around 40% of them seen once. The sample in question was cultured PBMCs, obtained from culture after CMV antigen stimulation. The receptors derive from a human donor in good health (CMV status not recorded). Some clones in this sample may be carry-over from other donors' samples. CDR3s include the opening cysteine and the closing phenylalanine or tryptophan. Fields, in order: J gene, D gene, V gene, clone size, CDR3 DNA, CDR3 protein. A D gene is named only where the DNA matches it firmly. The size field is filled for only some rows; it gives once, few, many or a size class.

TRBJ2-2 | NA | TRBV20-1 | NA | TGCAGTGCTAGAGCCGGGGGACCGAACACCGGGGAGCTGTTTTTT | CSARAGGPNTGELFF
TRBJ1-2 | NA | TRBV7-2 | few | TGTGCCAGCAGCTTAGCGCAGCGGGGCAGGGGTGGCTACACCTTC | CASSLAQRGRGGYTF
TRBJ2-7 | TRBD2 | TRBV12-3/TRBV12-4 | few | TGTGCCAGCAGTCTTATAGCGGGAGTTAACTCCGAGCAGTACTTC | CASSLIAGVNSEQYF
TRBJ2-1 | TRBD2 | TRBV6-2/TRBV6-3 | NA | TGTGCCAGCAGTGAGACTAGCGGGGGGGCTCAGGGAAGTGAGCAGTTCTTC | CASSETSGGAQGSEQFF
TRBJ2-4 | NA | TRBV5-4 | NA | TGTGCCAGCAGCCGAGGGGACCTCCTAGCCAAAAACATTCAGTACTTC | CASSRGDLLAKNIQYF
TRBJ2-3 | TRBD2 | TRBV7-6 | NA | TGTGCCAGCAATCAAGAGCGGGGAGACACAGATACGCAGTATTTT | CASNQERGDTDTQYF
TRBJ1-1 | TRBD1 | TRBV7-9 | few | TGTGCCAGCAGCTTACTCCCCGACAGGGTTAACACTGAAGCTTTCTTT | CASSLLPDRVNTEAFF
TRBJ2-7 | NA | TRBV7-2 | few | TGTGCCAGCAGCGTAGACAGTTACGAGCAGTACTTC | CASSVDSYEQYF
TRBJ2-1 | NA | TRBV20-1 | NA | TGCAGTGCTAGTCCTAGCGTCAGCTGGGAGCAGTTCTTC | CSASPSVSWEQFF
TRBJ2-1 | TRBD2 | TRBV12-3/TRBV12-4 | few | TGTGCCAGCAGTTCCCAGGGACTAGCGGGAGTAAATGAGCAGTTCTTC | CASSSQGLAGVNEQFF
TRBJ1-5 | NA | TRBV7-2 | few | TGTGCCAGCAGCTTGGGCCTCTTGGACCAGCCCCAGCATTTT | CASSLGLLDQPQHF
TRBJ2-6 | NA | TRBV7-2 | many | TGTGCCAGCAGCTTAATCGCTGGGGCCAACGTCCTGACTTTC | CASSLIAGANVLTF
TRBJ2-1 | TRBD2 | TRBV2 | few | TGTGCCAGCAGTTGGGGACCAAACGGGGAGGGGCAGTTCTTC | CASSWGPNGEGQFF
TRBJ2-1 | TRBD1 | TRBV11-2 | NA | TGTACCAGCAGCTTACTCGGGACAGGGTATAGTGAGCAGTTCTTC | CTSSLLGTGYSEQFF
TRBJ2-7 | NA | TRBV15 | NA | TGTGCCACCAGCAGCCTCCGGCGGGCCGAGCAGTACTTC | CATSSLRRAEQYF
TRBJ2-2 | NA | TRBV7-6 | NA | TGTGCCAGCAGCCGACAATTTGGGCAGGGGAAGAACACCGGGGAGCTGTTTTTT | CASSRQFGQGKNTGELFF
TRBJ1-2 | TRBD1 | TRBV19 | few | TGTGCCAGTAGCAGACCCGGACAGGTCTATGGCTACACCTTC | CASSRPGQVYGYTF
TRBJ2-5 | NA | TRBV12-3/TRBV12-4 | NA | TGTGCCAGCAGTGTTAGCGATGGCCAAGAGACCCAGTACTTC | CASSVSDGQETQYF
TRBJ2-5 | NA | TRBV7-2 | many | TGTGCCAGCAGCTTAGGGGTCTCAACCCCCCGAGAGACCCAGTACTTC | CASSLGVSTPRETQYF
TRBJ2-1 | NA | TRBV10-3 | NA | TGTGCCATCAGTGAGGCAACGGGGTCGTACAATGAGCAGTTCTTC | CAISEATGSYNEQFF
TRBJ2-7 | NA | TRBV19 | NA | TGTGCCAGTGTAGTCGGCCGACAGACGTGTGAGCAGTACTTC | CASVVGRQTCEQYF
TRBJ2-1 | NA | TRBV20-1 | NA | TGCAGTGCTAGAGATTTCTCCCATCGATCTTACAATGAGCAGTTCTTC | CSARDFSHRSYNEQFF
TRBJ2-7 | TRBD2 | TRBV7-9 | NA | TGTGCCAGCAGTTCGACTAGCGGGTCCCTGTGGGAGCAGTACTTC | CASSSTSGSLWEQYF
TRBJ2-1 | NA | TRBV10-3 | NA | TGTGCCATCAGTGAAGGTCTATTGTACAATGAGCAGTTCTTC | CAISEGLLYNEQFF
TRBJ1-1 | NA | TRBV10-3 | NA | TGTGCCATCAGTGACCCTTGGGGATCCACTGAAGCTTTCTTT | CAISDPWGSTEAFF
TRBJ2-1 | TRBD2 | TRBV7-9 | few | TGTGCCAGCAGCTCGCTGTCGACTAGCGTAAGCTCCTACAATGAGCAGTTCTTC | CASSSLSTSVSSYNEQFF
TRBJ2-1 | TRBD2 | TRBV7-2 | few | TGTGCCAGCAGCCCCGCCGGGGGGGGCGGAGGAAATGAGCAGTTCTTC | CASSPAGGGGGNEQFF
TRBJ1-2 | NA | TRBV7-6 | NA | TGTGCCAGCAGCGAAGGGGGTGGGAGGCGGAATGGCTACACCTTC | CASSEGGGRRNGYTF
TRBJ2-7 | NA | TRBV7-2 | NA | TGTGCCAGCAGCTTAGGACGCTTGCAGGGGGGTTCCTACGAGCAGTACTTC | CASSLGRLQGGSYEQYF
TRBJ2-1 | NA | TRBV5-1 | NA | TGCGCCAGCAGCTTGCGGGCAGCAGGTTCGGTGGGTAGTGAGCAGTTCTTC | CASSLRAAGSVGSEQFF
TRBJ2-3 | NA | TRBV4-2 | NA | TGTGCCAGCAGCCAAGAGGGGACCGAAGAAGATACGCAGTATTTT | CASSQEGTEEDTQYF
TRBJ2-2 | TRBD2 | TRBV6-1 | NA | TGTGCCAGCAGCCCCGGGACTAGCGTGTGGACCGGGGAGCTGTTTTTT | CASSPGTSVWTGELFF
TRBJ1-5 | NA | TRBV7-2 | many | TGTGCCAGCAGCTTAGTCGGACAGAGCAATCAGCCCCAGCATTTT | CASSLVGQSNQPQHF
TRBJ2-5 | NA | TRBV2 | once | TGTGCCAGCAGTGTCGAGGGGGCGGGGGAGACCCAGTACTTC | CASSVEGAGETQYF
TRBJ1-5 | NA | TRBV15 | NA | TGTGCCACCAGTCGGGGGTCCAATCCCCAGCATTTT | CATSRGSNPQHF
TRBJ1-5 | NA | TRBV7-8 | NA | TGTGCCAGCAGCCAAGGGGTCAACAGGGTCAGTCAGCCCCAGCATTTT | CASSQGVNRVSQPQHF
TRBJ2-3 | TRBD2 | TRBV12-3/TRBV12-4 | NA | TGTGCCAGCAGTTTTCTAGCGGGAGTCCCAGATACGCAGTATTTT | CASSFLAGVPDTQYF